A selection of T cell receptor beta chains follows, all from one sample in a study of response to subunit inactivated influenza vaccine. TCRdb fed the RT-PCR reads into MiXCR, producing one record per CDR3 protein. The top ten clones hold under 2.5% of a sample with fewer than 550,000 distinct CDR3 sequences, 25% of them seen once. Sequencing used CD4+ T cells sorted from PBMCs, obtained roughly 5 days after vaccination. Receptors originate from a man between 50 and 59 years old who received an inactivated influenza vaccine. Each CDR3 is given with its conserved first and last residue. The order of the fields is J gene, clone size, CDR3 length, D gene, V gene, CDR3 protein, CDR3 DNA. A D gene is named only where the DNA matches it firmly. Clone size is stated in some rows and not others, as once, few, many or a class when expanded.

TRBJ2-1 | few | 15 | NA | TRBV24-1 | CATSDAGLLVNEQFF | TGTGCCACCAGTGACGCGGGGTTATTGGTCAATGAGCAGTTCTTC
TRBJ1-6 | many | 18 | NA | TRBV11-1 | CASSLEQGPGSYNSPLHF | TGTGCCAGCAGCTTAGAGCAGGGCCCGGGCTCCTATAATTCACCCCTCCACTTT
TRBJ2-3 | few | 15 | NA | TRBV6-5 | CASSYTGRSTDTQYF | TGTGCCAGCAGTTACACAGGGCGAAGCACAGATACGCAGTATTTT
TRBJ2-1 | few | 16 | NA | TRBV15 | CATSSNRVTSYNEQFF | TGTGCCACCAGCAGCAACAGGGTTACCTCCTACAATGAGCAGTTCTTC
TRBJ2-5 | NA | 16 | TRBD2 | TRBV4-2 | CASSQASGGGKETQYF | TGTGCCAGCAGCCAAGCTAGCGGGGGCGGGAAAGAGACCCAGTACTTC
TRBJ2-7 | few | 14 | TRBD1 | TRBV6-5 | CASSHRDRTYEQYF | TGTGCCAGCAGTCACCGGGACAGGACCTACGAGCAGTACTTC
TRBJ2-1 | NA | 13 | TRBD1 | TRBV20-1 | CSAPRGPYNEQFF | TGCAGTGCCCCCAGGGGGCCCTACAATGAGCAGTTCTTC
TRBJ2-1 | many | 14 | TRBD2 | TRBV12-3/TRBV12-4 | CASSPGTTLNEQFF | TGTGCCAGCAGTCCGGGGACTACCCTCAATGAGCAGTTCTTC
TRBJ2-7 | few | 16 | TRBD1 | TRBV12-3/TRBV12-4 | CASRWTGQLSSYEQYF | TGTGCCAGCAGGTGGACAGGGCAACTAAGCTCCTACGAGCAGTACTTC
TRBJ2-7 | NA | 17 | NA | TRBV11-2 | CASSLEAPIGLGYEQYF | TGTGCCAGCAGCTTAGAGGCCCCGATTGGCCTGGGCTACGAGCAGTACTTC
TRBJ2-7 | few | 14 | TRBD2 | TRBV20-1 | CSAKGLANNYEQYF | TGCAGTGCGAAGGGACTAGCGAACAACTACGAGCAGTACTTC
TRBJ2-1 | NA | 16 | TRBD2 | TRBV4-1 | CASSQRTSGRALEQFF | TGCGCCAGCAGCCAGAGGACTAGCGGGAGGGCCCTTGAGCAGTTCTTC
TRBJ2-7 | NA | 16 | TRBD1 | TRBV5-1 | CASSLEGTGAIQVKYF | TGCGCCAGCAGCTTGGAGGGGACAGGGGCCATCCAGGTCAAGTACTTC
TRBJ2-4 | NA | 12 | NA | TRBV10-3 | CAISGGGGIQYF | TGTGCCATCAGTGGAGGCGGCGGCATTCAGTACTTC
TRBJ2-7 | NA | 13 | NA | TRBV12-3/TRBV12-4 | CASSFLQFYEQYF | TGTGCCAGCAGTTTCCTTCAGTTCTACGAGCAGTACTTC
TRBJ2-5 | NA | 15 | TRBD2 | TRBV28 | CASSFSLAGQETQYF | TGTGCCAGCAGTTTTAGCCTAGCGGGTCAAGAGACCCAGTACTTC